Below, 13 T cell receptor beta chains from the same sample are listed, as sequenced in a study of T cell responses to AZD1222 COVID-19 vaccine. Only in-frame clones appear in the TCRdb table, and some are missing; sequencing was by immunoSEQ multiplex PCR. This sample has about 100,000 clones, with 80% to 90% found just once. The sample here was peripheral blood, taken on day 0 of MenACWY control vaccination. The receptor source for this set is an adult in good health.

The rearrangement links TRBV11-2 to TRBJ2-1; tentative D call: TRBD1 (5 bases). This CDR3 comprises 15 residues. From germline, CDR1 is SGHAT and CDR2 FQNNGV. Trimming stripped 1 base from V and 12 bases from J, with 19 bases between. The CDR3 DNA reads as TGTGCCAGCAGCTTAGGATGGGGCAGGGAATCCCCGCAGTTCTTC. It yields the protein CASSLGWGRESPQFF.

This chain links TRBV6-5 with TRBJ2-2, with D uncertain. This CDR3 region has 15 residues. V was pared by 7 bases and J by 2 bases, with 14 bases between. Germline V gives CDR1 MNHEY, CDR2 SVGAGI. In nucleotides, the CDR3 is TGTGCCAGCAACCAGTTCACTCTAAACACCGGGGAGCTGTTTTTT. Translation gives CASNQFTLNTGELFF.

This sequence joins TRBV20-1 and TRBJ1-5; 8 bases are shared with TRBD1. V lost 3 bases, J lost 7 bases, and 8 bases stayed unmatched. The CDR3 sequence is 14 residues long. Germline loops: CDR1 DFQATT, CDR2 SNEGSKA (reference sequence). The CDR3 DNA follows: TGCAGTGCTAGTGGCCAGGGGGCGATCCAGCCCCAGCATTTT. The encoded protein is CSASGQGAIQPQHF.

The chain recombines TRBV15 with TRBJ1-1; D unresolved. CDR1 LNHNV and CDR2 YYDKDF come from the germline V gene (reference sequence). The CDR3 runs 13 residues. V lost 3 bases, J lost 1 base, and 6 bases lay in between. CDR3 coding DNA: TGTGCCACCAGCAGGGCCGGGAACACTGAAGCTTTCTTT. Translating gives CATSRAGNTEAFF.

In its sample, this clone was seen a few times. This sample also contains other DNA sequences that code for the same CDR3. The DNA of the CDR3 is TGTGCCAGCAGTTTAACGGGTAGTGGAAACACCATATATTTT. This gives the protein CASSLTGSGNTIYF. The chain couples TRBV28 to TRBJ1-3; no clear D gene. V lost 2 bases and J 3 bases, leaving 8 bases between the germline ends. The CDR3 totals 14 residues. In germline, CDR1 is MDHEN, CDR2 SYDVKM. Combining the CDR3 with reference TRBV28 and TRBJ1-3 gives the whole variable domain DVKVTQSSRYLVKRTGEKVFLECVQDMDHENMFWYRQDPGLGLRLIYFSYDVKMKEKGDIPEGYSVSREKKERFSLILESASTNQTSMYLCASSLTGSGNTIYFGEGSWLTVV.

This chain links TRBV7-9 with TRBJ1-1; 7 nucleotides align to TRBD1. The CDR3 is 16 residues long. Trimming cost V 5 bases and J 1 base; bases outside gene matches: 10. Germline V lookup: CDR1 SEHNR, CDR2 FQNEAQ (reference sequence). The CDR3 is CASSTTGGTENTEAFF. The CDR3 region has the DNA TGTGCCAGCAGCACCACGGGCGGGACAGAGAACACTGAAGCTTTCTTT.

This clone is classed as medium-sized (0.01 to 0.1%). The V and J genes are TRBV11-3 and TRBJ1-1; D unclear. The germline V and J ends were trimmed by 3 bases and 3 bases, with 8 bases remaining between them. Germline V gene sequence: CDR1 SGHNT, CDR2 YENEEA. The CDR3 has 13 residues. CDR3 DNA: TGTGCCAGCAGCTTGCTGCCAGACACTGAAGCTTTCTTT. This gives the protein CASSLLPDTEAFF.

This sequence joins TRBV7-2 and TRBJ1-2; 7 nucleotides line up with TRBD1. The CDR3 has 14 amino acids. J was trimmed by 0 bases and V by 5 bases; bases with no gene match: 3. Germline lookup yields CDR1 SGHTA and CDR2 FQGNSA. The CDR3 is CASSRDSSNYGYTF. The CDR3 DNA sequence: TGTGCCAGCAGCCGGGACAGCTCTAACTATGGCTACACCTTC.

The chain combines TRBV4-3 with TRBJ1-2, with D perhaps TRBD1 (6 bases). The germline V gene encodes CDR1 LGHNA and CDR2 YSLEER. The germline V and J ends were trimmed by 3 bases and 3 bases, with 17 bases remaining between them. The CDR3 has 16 residues. Here the CDR3 reads CASSHLGANRDYGYTF. The CDR3 bases are TGCGCCAGCAGCCATCTGGGGGCCAACCGGGACTATGGCTACACCTTC.

This chain joins TRBV11-3 and TRBJ1-1, with a tentative D call TRBD1 (5 bases). Germline V gives CDR1 SGHNT, CDR2 YENEEA. V was pared by 5 bases and J by 1 base, with 8 bases between. The CDR3 covers 13 residues. CDR3 DNA sequence: TGTGCCAGCAGCCTGGGGCCGAACACTGAAGCTTTCTTT. It codes for CASSLGPNTEAFF.

In DNA, the CDR3 is TGCGCCAGCAGCCAAGATCTCCAGGGTCTTGAGCAGTTCTTC. Translation: CASSQDLQGLEQFF. The chain links TRBV4-3 to TRBJ2-1, with D tentatively TRBD1 (5 bases). The germline CDR1 and CDR2 sequences are LGHNA and YSLEER. CDR3 length: 14 residues. Trimming removed 0 bases from V and 9 bases from J, with 12 bases in between.

The V call is TRBV29-1, the J call TRBJ2-3; 9 positions match TRBD2. V shed 5 bases and J 2 bases; nucleotides not matched to a gene: 8. CDR3 size: 15 residues. Germline CDR1 SQVTM, CDR2 ANQGSEA. The CDR3 nucleotides are TGCAGCGTTAGGAGGCTAGCGGGGACCACAGATACGCAGTATTTT. Amino acids: CSVRRLAGTTDTQYF.

This clone turned up a few times. The chain recombines TRBV6-5 with TRBJ1-2, with 7 bases aligning to TRBD1. There are 15 residues in the CDR3. Trimming took 0 bases from V and 7 from J; bases not matched to a gene: 8. Per the germline V gene, CDR1 is MNHEY and CDR2 is SVGAGI. In nucleotides, the CDR3 is TGTGCCAGCAGTTACTCGGCAGGGGGGAGAACTGGCTACACCTTC. Translating gives CASSYSAGGRTGYTF.